This T cell receptor beta chain is from a study of shared clonotypes between healthy human individuals. Looking at the study overall: Aged 18 to 49, the donors were a couple of women and a few men. Each donor's CD8 memory used one plate, CD8 naive two, each CD4 subset three.

Sequencing used immunoSEQ multiplex PCR; TCRdb keeps in-frame clones, though not all of them. The sample has 2 million to 3 million clones; around 94% are singletons. Trimming removed 10 bases from V and 2 bases from J; junction bases left unmatched: 8. The length of the CDR3 is 14 residues. CDR1 is SNHLY, CDR2 FYNNEI, per germline. The chain couples TRBV2 to TRBJ2-1; 7 nucleotides match TRBD2. Material: naive CD4+ T cells sorted from blood. The sample's subset: CD45RA+ positively selected. The clonotype originates from a man aged 18 to 29 in good health. This CDR3 reads CATIQGGPYNEQFF. CDR3 sequence (DNA): TGTGCCACCATCCAGGGAGGGCCCTACAATGAGCAGTTCTTC.